One and the same sample provided the 13 T cell receptor beta chains below, sequenced in a study of regulatory T cells in long-lasting Graves disease. Building the TCR beta libraries relied on iRepertoire HTBI primers, and CDR3 regions underwent Arm-PCR. TCRdb processed the multiplex PCR reads anew with MiXCR; each CDR3 protein has one entry. The table has some 300,000 distinct CDR3 sequences, 22% seen once. Time point here: persistent/refractory GD, antithyroid drugs over 5 years with positive TRAb. The TCR library was prepared using RNA isolated from PBMCs. The sequences come from peripheral blood mononuclear cells (PBMCs), collected when the disease was refractory, from a patient treated with antithyroid drugs. The receptor source for this set is a female donor with Graves disease.

The chain couples TRBV6-5 to TRBJ2-7; D is perhaps TRBD2 (5 bases). CDR1 is MNHEY and CDR2 is SVGAGI in the germline V gene. V was trimmed by 3 bases and J by 3 bases, leaving 9 bases between them. CDR3 length: 13 residues. The CDR3 here is CASSYGRNYEQYF. In DNA form, the CDR3 reads TGTGCCAGCAGTTATGGGAGAAACTACGAGCAGTACTTC.

There are many counts of this clonotype. This chain uses TRBV2 with TRBJ2-5; 8 nucleotides line up with TRBD1. This CDR3 spans 13 amino acids. Losses at the gene ends were 10 bases for V and 5 bases for J; bases not matched to a gene: 9. Germline V gene sequence: CDR1 SNHLY, CDR2 FYNNEI. CDR3 loop: CATGTGPRETQYF. CDR3 bases: TGTGCCACTGGGACAGGCCCCCGGGAGACCCAGTACTTC.

The chain recombines TRBV7-9 with TRBJ2-2, with a weak D call TRBD1 (5 bases). This CDR3 has 13 residues. Germline V lookup: CDR1 SEHNR, CDR2 FQNEAQ (reference sequence). Trimming left V 1 base short and J 6 bases short, with 6 bases between. The CDR3 nucleotides read TGTGCCAGCAGCTTAGGACAGCCCGGGGAGCTGTTTTTT. As protein: CASSLGQPGELFF.

This clonotype was seen at least ten times. The chain has TRBV11-1 and TRBJ2-2, with D uncertain. Trimming pared 3 bases from V and 0 bases from J, leaving 8 bases between. The CDR3 contains 15 residues. CDR1 SGHAT and CDR2 FQDESV come from the germline V gene (reference sequence). The CDR3 sequence is CASSFGEANTGELFF. DNA of the CDR3: TGTGCCAGCAGCTTCGGAGAAGCGAACACCGGGGAGCTGTTTTTT.

This clonotype appeared many times. The J gene is TRBJ2-7, the V gene TRBV7-9, with D possibly being TRBD1 or TRBD2 (5 bases each). V was clipped by 5 bases and J by 1 base, with 12 bases between them. CDR1 SEHNR and CDR2 FQNEAQ come from the germline V gene (reference sequence). This CDR3 spans 14 amino acids. The DNA for the CDR3 is TGTGCCAGCAGCCTTCCCGGGGCTTCCTACGAGCAGTACTTC. Translation: CASSLPGASYEQYF.

The chain has TRBV28 and TRBJ1-5; tentatively, D is TRBD1 (6 bases). With 5 bases removed from V and 7 bases from J, the gap between germline ends came to 18 bases. This CDR3 comprises 15 residues. Germline CDR1 and CDR2: MDHEN and SYDVKM. This chain's CDR3 is CASSPRDTGRQPQHF. The CDR3 DNA is TGTGCCAGCAGTCCCCGGGACACCGGCCGCCAGCCCCAGCATTTT. Full variable domain (remainder filled in from reference TRBV28 and TRBJ1-5): DVKVTQSSRYLVKRTGEKVFLECVQDMDHENMFWYRQDPGLGLRLIYFSYDVKMKEKGDIPEGYSVSREKKERFSLILESASTNQTSMYLCASSPRDTGRQPQHFGDGTRLSIL.

On this clonotype itself: The junction shows a germline mismatch at one end, possibly a read error. V and J are TRBV14 and TRBJ2-7; possible D gene TRBD2, 5 bases. The CDR3 has 16 amino acids. Germline assignment: CDR1 SGHDN and CDR2 FVKESK. CDR3 nucleotide sequence: TGTGTCAGCAGCCAAGATGTGGCTAGTTGGAGGTACGAGCAGTACTTC. This sequence encodes CVSSQDVASWRYEQYF.

This clonotype was recorded many times. The chain employs TRBV28 and TRBJ2-5; a possible D gene is TRBD1 (6 bases). Trimming removed 3 bases at V and 5 bases at J, with 19 bases between. The CDR3 consists of 16 residues. Germline V gene data show CDR1 as MDHEN and CDR2 as SYDVKM. The CDR3 bases are TGTGCCAGCAGTTTCAGTCGTGACAGGCGGTGGGAGACCCAGTACTTC. It specifies CASSFSRDRRWETQYF.

This clonotype was seen ten or more times. One end of the junction does not line up with germline, which may come from a read error. The chain uses TRBV5-1 and TRBJ2-5; the D gene is possibly TRBD1 (5 bases). The CDR3 is 13 amino acids. The V gene's germline CDR1 is SGHRS and CDR2 YFSETQ. The CDR3 loop reads CASSLDRKETQYF. The CDR3 region has the DNA TGTGCCAGCAGTTTAGACAGAAAAGAGACCCAGTACTTC.

The sample holds many counts of this clonotype. The CDR3 DNA reads TGCAGCGTTGCCATGGTTGACGGTGCGAACACTGAAGCTTTCTTT. Its protein product is CSVAMVDGANTEAFF. The chain joins TRBV29-1 to TRBJ1-1; D is uncertain. V lost 4 bases and J lost 1, with 16 bases in between. Germline V CDR1 and CDR2: SQVTM, ANQGSEA. This CDR3 is built from 15 residues.

This clonotype has more than one count but fewer than ten. The chain uses TRBV28 and TRBJ2-1, with TRBD2 identical over 10 bases. V dropped 2 bases and J dropped 3; count of bases not matched to a gene: 19. This CDR3 has 21 residues. From germline, CDR1 is MDHEN and CDR2 SYDVKM. In nucleotides, the CDR3 is TGTGCCAGCAGTTTAGAAACTAGCGGGACCTCCTACACCCTCCACTACAATGAGCAGTTCTTC. Translation: CASSLETSGTSYTLHYNEQFF.

This clonotype has only a few counts. This rearrangement joins TRBV5-1 to TRBJ2-7; possibly TRBD1 or TRBD2 for D (5 bases each). CDR1 SGHRS and CDR2 YFSETQ come from the germline V gene. CDR3 length equals 15 residues. V shed 0 bases and J shed 1 base, with 11 bases lying between them. This CDR3 reads CASSLGGTLSYEQYF. CDR3 sequence (DNA): TGCGCCAGCAGCTTGGGAGGGACCCTTTCCTACGAGCAGTACTTC.

The V and J genes are TRBV11-2 and TRBJ2-7; no definite D call. Germline V gene sequence: CDR1 SGHAT, CDR2 FQNNGV. CDR3 size: 13 residues. V was shortened by 4 bases and J by 2 bases, with 9 bases between the two germline ends. Here the CDR3 reads CASSSRAAYEQYF. The CDR3, as DNA: TGTGCCAGCAGCTCAAGGGCCGCCTACGAGCAGTACTTC.